This TCR beta chain stems from a study of blood T cell repertoires in COVID-19. Study-wide background: Some COVID-19 samples were acute and others convalescent; all came from the United States, Italy and Spain.

This CDR3 is 17 amino acids long. The germline CDR1 and CDR2 sequences are KGHDR and SFDVKD. The V and J ends lost 3 bases and 8 bases respectively, with 23 bases between them. This clone was found once. Per the study methods: Nucleated cell counts were estimated from reference gene primer amplification. Sequencing was performed with immunoSEQ multiplex PCR; in TCRdb, only in-frame clones are kept and a portion is missing. That table furnishes V, J and clone size, whereas the DNA furnished D and trimming. Among 50,000 to 70,000 clones, about 66% were seen once, and the ten largest hold 51%. This rearrangement joins TRBV24-1 to TRBJ2-3, with D perhaps TRBD2 (7 bases). This TCR came from a woman aged 55-69 years who had been exposed to COVID-19. Sequencing used PBMCs or T cells enriched from blood (not recorded which). The CDR3 reads CATSDTTLAGARSTQYF. In DNA, the CDR3 is TGTGCCACCAGTGATACCACTCTGGCGGGGGCCCGTAGTACGCAGTATTTT.